The TCR beta chain under discussion was sequenced for a study of T cell repertoires in cytomegalovirus infection. This clonotype showed up just a few times. This CDR3 has 14 residues. The V and J ends lost 3 bases and 9 bases, in that order; junction bases with no gene match: 7. Via MiXCR, TCRdb re-called the reads, giving one row per CDR3 protein. The data contain 350,000 to 500,000 distinct CDR3 sequences, 31% of them singletons. The source is a human donor in good health (CMV status not recorded). Some clones in this sample may be carry-over from other donors' samples. The sequenced material came from PBMCs. V and J are TRBV12-3 or TRBV12-4 and TRBJ2-1; 8 nucleotides align to TRBD2. CDR3 amino acids: CASSFRGGVSEQFF. As DNA, the CDR3 is TGTGCCAGCAGTTTTCGGGGGGGGGTGAGTGAGCAGTTCTTC.